These T cell receptor beta chains were read from a single sample in a study of read filtering for tumor transcriptome and immune sequencing. TCRdb reprocessed the reads with MiXCR, giving one entry per CDR3 protein. The repertoire holds about 86,000 distinct CDR3 sequences, 9% to 15% seen once, with about 16% in the top ten. Sequencing was performed on a population of CD138-negative cells sorted from bone marrow. The receptors originated from a donor aged 40 or over with multiple myeloma. The CDR3 runs from the conserved cysteine through the conserved F or W. A D gene is named only where the DNA matches it firmly. Size is stated for part of the rows, as once, few or many counts, or as a class when the clone is expanded.

D gene: -; clone size: many; V gene: TRBV11-2; J gene: TRBJ1-1; CDR3 DNA: TGTGCCAGCAGCTTAGTGGGAGGTGGCACTGAAGCTTTCTTT; CDR3 protein: CASSLVGGGTEAFF
D gene: -; clone size: many; V gene: TRBV9; J gene: TRBJ2-1; CDR3 DNA: TGTGCCAGCAGCGTAGGTGGCGGACTCCCCGAGGGGCAGTTCTTC; CDR3 protein: CASSVGGGLPEGQFF
D gene: TRBD2; clone size: few; V gene: TRBV20-1; J gene: TRBJ2-7; CDR3 DNA: TGCAGTGCTATAGAGAGGGCTAGCGGGAGTTACGAGCAGTACTTC; CDR3 protein: CSAIERASGSYEQYF
D gene: TRBD1; clone size: many; V gene: TRBV7-2; J gene: TRBJ1-2; CDR3 DNA: TGTGCCAGCAGAAAACGGACAGGGGATTTTAACTATGGCTACACCTTC; CDR3 protein: CASRKRTGDFNYGYTF
D gene: -; clone size: many; V gene: TRBV11-2; J gene: TRBJ1-1; CDR3 DNA: TGTGCCAGCAGCTTAGCGGGACACCAAAACACTGAAGCTTTCTTT; CDR3 protein: CASSLAGHQNTEAFF
D gene: TRBD1; clone size: many; V gene: TRBV12-3/TRBV12-4; J gene: TRBJ1-1; CDR3 DNA: TGTGCCAGCAGTTACGGACAGGCGAACACTGAAGCTTTCTTT; CDR3 protein: CASSYGQANTEAFF
D gene: -; clone size: many; V gene: TRBV10-1; J gene: TRBJ2-1; CDR3 DNA: TGCGCCAGCAGTGAGGAATCTGCGCCTCCTTACAATGAGCAGTTCTTC; CDR3 protein: CASSEESAPPYNEQFF
D gene: -; clone size: many; V gene: TRBV30; J gene: TRBJ2-7; CDR3 DNA: TGTGCCTGGTCACCCGGGACCAACTACGAGCAGTACTTC; CDR3 protein: CAWSPGTNYEQYF
D gene: -; clone size: many; V gene: TRBV20-1; J gene: TRBJ1-5; CDR3 DNA: TGCAGTGCTCGCACGCCCCTCGGGCTAAACGGACAGCCCCAGCATTTT; CDR3 protein: CSARTPLGLNGQPQHF
D gene: TRBD1; clone size: many; V gene: TRBV2; J gene: TRBJ1-2; CDR3 DNA: TGTGCCAGCACCGGTCGAGACAGGGGTGGCTACACCTTC; CDR3 protein: CASTGRDRGGYTF
D gene: TRBD1; clone size: -; V gene: TRBV12-3/TRBV12-4; J gene: TRBJ2-2; CDR3 DNA: TGTGCCAGCACTCCCCCGGGACAGGGTGAGACCGGGGAGCTGTTTTTT; CDR3 protein: CASTPPGQGETGELFF
D gene: -; clone size: few; V gene: TRBV4-1; J gene: TRBJ2-1; CDR3 DNA: TGCGCCAGCAGCCAAGGTGGGGGAGCCTCCTACAATGAGCAGTTCTTC; CDR3 protein: CASSQGGGASYNEQFF
D gene: -; clone size: many; V gene: TRBV11-3; J gene: TRBJ2-3; CDR3 DNA: TGTGCCAGCAGCCAGGCGCGGAGCACAGATACGCAGTATTTT; CDR3 protein: CASSQARSTDTQYF
D gene: -; clone size: many; V gene: TRBV20-1; J gene: TRBJ1-2; CDR3 DNA: TGCAGTGCTAGGTTCCCTTCTGGCTACACCTTC; CDR3 protein: CSARFPSGYTF
D gene: -; clone size: many; V gene: TRBV6-2/TRBV6-3; J gene: TRBJ1-1; CDR3 DNA: TGTGCCAGCGGGAAGGCGGGGGCCCGAACTGAAGCTTTCTTT; CDR3 protein: CASGKAGARTEAFF
D gene: -; clone size: many; V gene: TRBV7-3; J gene: TRBJ2-1; CDR3 DNA: TGTGCCAGCAGCCCTCGTGGGGCCGTCAATGAGCAGTTCTTC; CDR3 protein: CASSPRGAVNEQFF
D gene: -; clone size: many; V gene: TRBV6-1; J gene: TRBJ1-5; CDR3 DNA: TGTGCCAGCAACCCGCCCAATAGCAATCAGCCCCAGCATTTT; CDR3 protein: CASNPPNSNQPQHF
D gene: -; clone size: many; V gene: TRBV7-2; J gene: TRBJ2-2; CDR3 DNA: TGTGCCAGCAGCTTATCAAGGACCGCCGGGGAGCTGTTTTTT; CDR3 protein: CASSLSRTAGELFF
D gene: TRBD2; clone size: many; V gene: TRBV2; J gene: TRBJ2-1; CDR3 DNA: TGTGCCAGCAGTGCGGCTAGCGGGTATGGTGAGCAGTTCTTC; CDR3 protein: CASSAASGYGEQFF
D gene: TRBD2; clone size: many; V gene: TRBV14; J gene: TRBJ2-1; CDR3 DNA: TGTGCCAGCAGCCAAGTGCCGGGACTAGCGGCTAACAATGAGCAGTTCTTC; CDR3 protein: CASSQVPGLAANNEQFF
D gene: TRBD2; clone size: once; V gene: TRBV7-3; J gene: TRBJ2-1; CDR3 DNA: TGTGCCAGCAGCTTTCTAGCGGGTGAGCGGTTCTTC; CDR3 protein: CASSFLAGERFF
D gene: -; clone size: many; V gene: TRBV7-3; J gene: TRBJ1-6; CDR3 DNA: TGTGCCAGCAGCTTAACAGGGAAGGGAGATAATTCACCCCTCCACTTT; CDR3 protein: CASSLTGKGDNSPLHF
D gene: TRBD2; clone size: many; V gene: TRBV29-1; J gene: TRBJ2-1; CDR3 DNA: TGCAGCGTTGAGGGCGGGAGTGGTCCCAATGAGCAGTTCTTC; CDR3 protein: CSVEGGSGPNEQFF
D gene: -; clone size: -; V gene: TRBV12-3/TRBV12-4; J gene: TRBJ1-1; CDR3 DNA: TGTGCCAGCAGCTACCCTAGATTGGACACTGAAGCTTTCTTT; CDR3 protein: CASSYPRLDTEAFF
D gene: -; clone size: many; V gene: TRBV11-2; J gene: TRBJ2-6; CDR3 DNA: TGTGCCAGCAGCCCGAGGGGACGGTCAGGGACCAAAGGAGGGGCCAACGTCCTGACTTTC; CDR3 protein: CASSPRGRSGTKGGANVLTF
D gene: -; clone size: many; V gene: TRBV6-5; J gene: TRBJ1-4; CDR3 DNA: TGTGCCAGCAGTTTTCAGGATCAGGGCAAAGAAAAACTGTTTTTT; CDR3 protein: CASSFQDQGKEKLFF
D gene: -; clone size: -; V gene: TRBV29-1; J gene: TRBJ2-1; CDR3 DNA: TGCAGCGTCTTGGGGGGAAGCTCCTGCAATGAGCAGCTCTTC; CDR3 protein: CSVLGGSSCNEQLF
D gene: -; clone size: few; V gene: TRBV28; J gene: TRBJ2-1; CDR3 DNA: TGTGCCAGCAGTTTATTGGGTGAGCAGTTCTTC; CDR3 protein: CASSLLGEQFF
D gene: -; clone size: many; V gene: TRBV23-1; J gene: TRBJ2-4; CDR3 DNA: TGCGCCAGCAGTCAATCAGGGCAGGCCAACTCTTTAGCCAAAAACATTCAGTACTTC; CDR3 protein: CASSQSGQANSLAKNIQYF
D gene: -; clone size: many; V gene: TRBV19; J gene: TRBJ2-1; CDR3 DNA: TGTGCCAGTAGTATGGGGCTACAGGGTTCGGGAAATGAGCAGTTCTTC; CDR3 protein: CASSMGLQGSGNEQFF
D gene: TRBD1; clone size: -; V gene: TRBV5-4; J gene: TRBJ2-2; CDR3 DNA: TGTGCCAGCAGCCGGGACAGAAAGAACACCGGGGAGCTGTTTTTT; CDR3 protein: CASSRDRKNTGELFF
D gene: -; clone size: many; V gene: TRBV9; J gene: TRBJ2-5; CDR3 DNA: TGTGCCAGCAGCGTAGCGGTGAGGGAGACCCAGTACTTC; CDR3 protein: CASSVAVRETQYF
D gene: -; clone size: many; V gene: TRBV4-1; J gene: TRBJ2-3; CDR3 DNA: TGCGCCAGCAGCCAAGAAGGAGGGACCACAGATACGCAGTATTTT; CDR3 protein: CASSQEGGTTDTQYF
D gene: TRBD1; clone size: many; V gene: TRBV7-9; J gene: TRBJ1-2; CDR3 DNA: TGTGCCAGCAGCCAACAGGGGGCAGGGGGCTACACCTTC; CDR3 protein: CASSQQGAGGYTF
D gene: -; clone size: -; V gene: TRBV30; J gene: TRBJ1-3; CDR3 DNA: TGTGCCTGGAGTGTCATTAGCACCATATATTTT; CDR3 protein: CAWSVISTIYF
D gene: TRBD2; clone size: many; V gene: TRBV27; J gene: TRBJ2-1; CDR3 DNA: TGTGCCAGCGGGAGGGACAATGAGCAGTTCTTC; CDR3 protein: CASGRDNEQFF
D gene: -; clone size: -; V gene: TRBV29-1; J gene: TRBJ2-1; CDR3 DNA: TGTAGCGTTGAATACAGTGGGCTACGGGACAATGAGCAGTTCTTC; CDR3 protein: CSVEYSGLRDNEQFF
D gene: -; clone size: many; V gene: TRBV18; J gene: TRBJ2-3; CDR3 DNA: TGTGCCAGCTCACCACCGAACAGGAGGGTGAGCACAGATACGCAGTATTTT; CDR3 protein: CASSPPNRRVSTDTQYF
D gene: -; clone size: many; V gene: TRBV3-1; J gene: TRBJ2-7; CDR3 DNA: TGTGCCAGCAGCCCCTCCGGGACGGGTACCTACGAGCAGTACTTC; CDR3 protein: CASSPSGTGTYEQYF
D gene: -; clone size: many; V gene: TRBV20-1; J gene: TRBJ1-5; CDR3 DNA: TGCAGTGCCAGGACAGCTAATCAGCCCCAGCATTTT; CDR3 protein: CSARTANQPQHF
D gene: -; clone size: many; V gene: TRBV2; J gene: TRBJ2-7; CDR3 DNA: TGTGCCAGCACTGAACAGGGACGTTTGTACGAGCAGTACTTC; CDR3 protein: CASTEQGRLYEQYF
D gene: -; clone size: many; V gene: TRBV18; J gene: TRBJ2-1; CDR3 DNA: TGTGCCAGCTCACCACCTAGCGCGCAAGATCAGGAGCAGTTCTTC; CDR3 protein: CASSPPSAQDQEQFF
D gene: TRBD1; clone size: many; V gene: TRBV20-1; J gene: TRBJ2-7; CDR3 DNA: TGCAGTGCATCTGACAGGGGGTACGAGCAGTACTTC; CDR3 protein: CSASDRGYEQYF
D gene: TRBD2; clone size: many; V gene: TRBV25-1; J gene: TRBJ2-3; CDR3 DNA: TGTGCCAGCAGTGAAGCCCGACTAGCGGAGAGCGAGGGTACGCAGTATTTT; CDR3 protein: CASSEARLAESEGTQYF
D gene: TRBD2; clone size: few; V gene: TRBV7-2; J gene: TRBJ2-3; CDR3 DNA: TGTGCCAGCAGCTTACGGCGGGAGGGCCAGTATTTT; CDR3 protein: CASSLRREGQYF
D gene: TRBD2; clone size: many; V gene: TRBV9; J gene: TRBJ2-2; CDR3 DNA: TGTGCCAGCAGCGCCGGACTAGCGGGGACCGGGGAGCTGTTTTTT; CDR3 protein: CASSAGLAGTGELFF
D gene: -; clone size: few; V gene: TRBV29-1; J gene: TRBJ2-3; CDR3 DNA: TGCAGCCTTGACCAGGGATCAGATACGCAGTATTTT; CDR3 protein: CSLDQGSDTQYF
D gene: -; clone size: many; V gene: TRBV29-1; J gene: TRBJ1-2; CDR3 DNA: TGCAGCGTGCTACCCCAGGGGTCCCTCTATGGCTACACCTTC; CDR3 protein: CSVLPQGSLYGYTF
D gene: -; clone size: many; V gene: TRBV28; J gene: TRBJ2-7; CDR3 DNA: TGTGCCAGCAGTTTAGTCGGGGACGAGCAGTACTTC; CDR3 protein: CASSLVGDEQYF
D gene: -; clone size: many; V gene: TRBV6-1; J gene: TRBJ2-7; CDR3 DNA: TGTGCCAGCAGTGAAATCAGGGAAGAGTACGAGCAGTACTTC; CDR3 protein: CASSEIREEYEQYF
D gene: TRBD1; clone size: many; V gene: TRBV29-1; J gene: TRBJ2-7; CDR3 DNA: TGCAGCGTGACAGGGGAAAATGGGCAGTACTTC; CDR3 protein: CSVTGENGQYF
D gene: TRBD1; clone size: -; V gene: TRBV5-1; J gene: TRBJ1-3; CDR3 DNA: TGCGCCAGCAGCAAAGAGGGGACAGGGACTGGAAACACCATATATTTT; CDR3 protein: CASSKEGTGTGNTIYF
D gene: -; clone size: many; V gene: TRBV2; J gene: TRBJ2-7; CDR3 DNA: TGTGCCAGCAGTGAACACAGGACAGCCGGTTACGAGCAGTACTTC; CDR3 protein: CASSEHRTAGYEQYF
D gene: -; clone size: many; V gene: TRBV6-2/TRBV6-3; J gene: TRBJ1-5; CDR3 DNA: TGTGCCAGCAGACAGGACACGGGGGCCCATCAGCCCCAGCATTTT; CDR3 protein: CASRQDTGAHQPQHF
D gene: -; clone size: -; V gene: TRBV7-2; J gene: TRBJ1-5; CDR3 DNA: TGTGCCAGCTGCCTACAGGAATATCAGCCCCAGCATTTT; CDR3 protein: CASCLQEYQPQHF
D gene: -; clone size: many; V gene: TRBV4-2; J gene: TRBJ2-3; CDR3 DNA: TGTGCCAGCAGCCAAGATGGGCGGAGCACAGATACGCAGTATTTT; CDR3 protein: CASSQDGRSTDTQYF
D gene: -; clone size: many; V gene: TRBV2; J gene: TRBJ2-5; CDR3 DNA: TGTGCCAGCAGCTGGCGGCTTGAAGAGACCCAGTACTTC; CDR3 protein: CASSWRLEETQYF
D gene: TRBD1; clone size: many; V gene: TRBV20-1; J gene: TRBJ2-7; CDR3 DNA: TGCAGTGCTAGTCAGCCAGGGGGCTTCTACGAGCAGTACTTC; CDR3 protein: CSASQPGGFYEQYF
D gene: -; clone size: many; V gene: TRBV29-1; J gene: TRBJ2-1; CDR3 DNA: TGCAGCGCTCTGCCCTCCGGGACTGAGCAGTTCTTC; CDR3 protein: CSALPSGTEQFF
D gene: -; clone size: few; V gene: TRBV2; J gene: TRBJ2-7; CDR3 DNA: TGTGCCAGCAGTGTCGACCAACCGGAGAGCGACGAGCAGTACTTC; CDR3 protein: CASSVDQPESDEQYF